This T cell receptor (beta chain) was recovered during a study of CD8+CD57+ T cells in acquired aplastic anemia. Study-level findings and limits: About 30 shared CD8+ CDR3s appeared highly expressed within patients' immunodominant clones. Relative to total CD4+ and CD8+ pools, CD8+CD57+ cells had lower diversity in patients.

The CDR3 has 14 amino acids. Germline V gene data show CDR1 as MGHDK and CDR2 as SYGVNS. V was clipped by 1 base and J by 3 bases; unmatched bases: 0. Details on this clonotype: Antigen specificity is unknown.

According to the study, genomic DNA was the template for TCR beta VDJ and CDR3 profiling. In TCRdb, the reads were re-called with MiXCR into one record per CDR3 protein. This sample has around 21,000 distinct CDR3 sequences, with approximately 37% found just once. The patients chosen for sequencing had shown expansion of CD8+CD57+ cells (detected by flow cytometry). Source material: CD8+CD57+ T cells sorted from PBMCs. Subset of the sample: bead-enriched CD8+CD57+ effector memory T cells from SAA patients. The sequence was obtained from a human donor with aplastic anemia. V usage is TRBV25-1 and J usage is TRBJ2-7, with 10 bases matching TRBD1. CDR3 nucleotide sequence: TGTGCCAGCAGTGAATGGACAGGGGGCTACGAGCAGTACTTC. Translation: CASSEWTGGYEQYF.